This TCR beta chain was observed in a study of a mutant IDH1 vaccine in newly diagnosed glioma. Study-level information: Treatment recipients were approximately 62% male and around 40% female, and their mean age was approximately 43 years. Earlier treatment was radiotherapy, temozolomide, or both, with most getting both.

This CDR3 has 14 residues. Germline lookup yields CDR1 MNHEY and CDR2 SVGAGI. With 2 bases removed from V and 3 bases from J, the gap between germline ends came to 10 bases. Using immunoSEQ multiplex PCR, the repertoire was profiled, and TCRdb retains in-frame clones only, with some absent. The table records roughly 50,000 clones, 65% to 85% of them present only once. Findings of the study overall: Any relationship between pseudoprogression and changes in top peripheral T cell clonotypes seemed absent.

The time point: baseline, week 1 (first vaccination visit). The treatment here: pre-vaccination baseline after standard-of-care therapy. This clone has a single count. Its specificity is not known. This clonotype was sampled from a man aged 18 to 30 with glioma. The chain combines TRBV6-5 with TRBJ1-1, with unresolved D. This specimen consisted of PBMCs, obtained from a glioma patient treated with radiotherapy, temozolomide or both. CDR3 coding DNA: TGTGCCAGCAGTTACGACGGCAGTCACACTGAAGCTTTCTTT. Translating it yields CASSYDGSHTEAFF.